These 2 T cell receptor beta chains originate from one sample sequenced in a study of human T cells and chemical hapten exposure. Time point indicated: pre-sensitization, week 0. Treatment of the sample: therapeutic diphenylcyclopropenone sensitization with weekly scalp DPC. TCRdb recomputed calls from the RACE reads with MiXCR, one row per CDR3 protein. The sample has around 300,000 distinct CDR3 sequences, roughly 8% seen once; the top ten hold 1.2%. This specimen consisted of whole blood, obtained in connection with sensitization to the hapten diphenylcyclopropenone (DPC). These receptors all come from a young man with alopecia areata. Some clones in this sample may be carry-over from other donors' samples.

Only a few counts were recorded for this clonotype. CDR3 protein: CASSRDTNTGELFF. The DNA of the CDR3 is TGTGCCAGCAGCCGGGACACCAACACCGGGGAGCTGTTTTTT. The chain couples TRBV12-3 or TRBV12-4 to TRBJ2-2; D possibly corresponds to TRBD1 (6 bases). Trimming took 6 bases from V and 2 from J, leaving 10 bases between them. The CDR3 sequence is 14 residues long.

This clonotype has a handful of counts. V and J are TRBV7-2 and TRBJ2-5, with D possibly being TRBD1 (7 bases). V was trimmed by 7 bases and J by 3 bases, leaving 12 bases between them. The CDR3 contains 13 residues. Germline assignment: CDR1 SGHTA and CDR2 FQGNSA. Here the CDR3 DNA reads TGTGCCAGCACCATCAGGGGGGAAGAGACCCAGTACTTC. This codes for CASTIRGEETQYF.